This section outlines one TCR beta chain sequence together with its context. Its matching antigen is unknown. The source of the sample is a study of cytomegalovirus exposure and HLA in healthy donors. Points from the study as a whole: Common viral pathogens were later found to be apparently linked to several of the most significant clusters.

V was clipped by 4 bases and J by 0 bases, with 9 bases between them. Per germline, CDR1 MDHEN and CDR2 SYDVKM. The CDR3 totals 14 residues. The PCR ran on 60 Vbeta and 13 Jbeta primers. Sequencing used immunoSEQ multiplex PCR; TCRdb keeps in-frame clones, though not all of them. Here the sample spans under 200,000 clones, 80% to 85% being singletons. This receptor was identified in a girl aged 2 to 10 in good health and CMV-seropositive. The rearrangement uses TRBV28 and TRBJ1-1; no clear D gene. Sequencing used PBMCs. CDR3 residues: CASSWQFMNTEAFF. The CDR3 region has the DNA TGTGCCAGCAGTTGGCAGTTTATGAACACTGAAGCTTTCTTT.